These 25 T cell receptor beta chains were sequenced from one sample in a study of cytomegalovirus exposure and HLA in healthy donors. The PCR used 60 Vbeta and 13 Jbeta primers. Only in-frame clones appear in the TCRdb table, and some are missing; sequencing was by immunoSEQ multiplex PCR. The table lists roughly 100,000 clones, over 70% of them singletons. Sequencing was performed on PBMCs. The receptors derive from a male donor in good health and CMV-seronegative.

For the CDR3, the DNA is TGTGCCAGCAGGAAAACATCCAGGACAGGGGGGGCCGGGGAGCTGTTTTTT. Its translation: CASRKTSRTGGAGELFF. J is TRBJ2-2 and V is TRBV28; TRBD1 matches at 10 bases. The CDR3 is made up of 17 amino acids. The V and J ends lost 6 bases and 6 bases, in that order; junction bases with no gene match: 13. Germline CDR1 is MDHEN and CDR2 is SYDVKM.

This chain joins TRBV27 and TRBJ2-7; TRBD2 matches 7 bases. J was trimmed by 2 bases and V by 6 bases; bases with no gene match: 13. Germline assignment: CDR1 MNHEY and CDR2 SMNVEV (reference sequence). The CDR3 length is 16 residues. Here the CDR3 reads CASRPIVAGPTYEQYF. DNA for the CDR3: TGTGCCAGCAGACCAATAGTAGCGGGCCCCACCTACGAGCAGTACTTC.

The chain carries TRBV4-3 and TRBJ2-1; D uncertain. V lost 0 bases to trimming and J lost 0 bases, with 12 bases between them. Germline values: CDR1 LGHNA, CDR2 YSLEER. This CDR3 is 17 amino acids long. CDR3 bases: TGCGCCAGCAGCCAAGAACCCCCCTCGAGCTCCTACAATGAGCAGTTCTTC. Protein sequence: CASSQEPPSSSYNEQFF.

This clone is categorized as medium-sized. The chain is built from TRBV5-1 and TRBJ1-5; 9 bases match TRBD1. The CDR3 totals 15 residues. In germline, CDR1 is SGHRS, CDR2 YFSETQ. J lost 4 bases, V lost 4 bases, and 6 bases had no gene match. Here the CDR3 reads CASSPGTGSNQPQHF. CDR3 in DNA: TGCGCCAGCAGCCCGGGGACAGGGAGTAATCAGCCCCAGCATTTT.

This clone was picked up one time. The rearrangement uses TRBV7-9 and TRBJ2-5; no clear D gene. Germline V gene lookup returns CDR1 SEHNR and CDR2 FQNEAQ (reference sequence). CDR3 length: 11 residues. The V end was cut by 6 bases, the J end by 5 bases, with 7 bases between. The CDR3 loop reads CASSQMETQYF. DNA for the CDR3: TGTGCCAGCAGTCAGATGGAGACCCAGTACTTC.

The chain combines TRBV28 with TRBJ2-7; 8 nucleotides align to TRBD1. CDR1 MDHEN and CDR2 SYDVKM come from the germline V gene. The CDR3 is 15 residues long. Unmatched junction bases numbered 6, after V lost 4 bases and J lost 1 base. In DNA, the CDR3 is TGTGCCAGCAGTTCGACAGGGGACTTATCCTACGAGCAGTACTTC. This sequence encodes CASSSTGDLSYEQYF.

In DNA, the CDR3 is TGCGCCAGCAGCCTGGGGACAGGGGGTCACGAGCAGTACTTC. This gives the protein CASSLGTGGHEQYF. The chain employs TRBV4-1 and TRBJ2-7; 11 bases are shared with TRBD1. The germline gives CDR1 MGHRA, CDR2 YSYEKL. The junction had 4 bases not matched to a gene; V was cut back by 4 bases and J by 5 bases. The CDR3 is made up of 14 amino acids.

This clone has a handful of counts. The V and J genes are TRBV6-5 and TRBJ2-7; 9 bases align to TRBD2. Germline CDR1 MNHEY, CDR2 SVGAGI. The CDR3 is 13 amino acids. Trimming took 9 bases from V and 6 from J; bases not matched to a gene: 9. The CDR3 sequence is CASRGGRAFEQYF. CDR3 DNA: TGTGCCAGTAGAGGCGGGAGGGCCTTCGAGCAGTACTTC.

The V call is TRBV7-2, the J call TRBJ1-2, with 8 bases aligning to TRBD1. The CDR3 has 15 amino acids. Looked up from germline, CDR1 is SGHTA and CDR2 is FQGNSA. V was clipped by 1 base and J by 5 bases; unmatched bases: 6. The CDR3: CASSLGTGGFYGYTF. CDR3 nucleotide sequence: TGTGCCAGCAGCTTAGGTACAGGGGGGTTTTATGGCTACACCTTC.

The J gene is TRBJ2-5, the V gene TRBV2; maybe TRBD1 (6 bases). The tail of the sequence fits TRBJ2-7 better, so the J call may be wrong. The CDR3 length is 13 residues. Germline loops: CDR1 SNHLY, CDR2 FYNNEI. CDR3: CASSRRTDYEQYF. DNA for the CDR3: TGTGCCAGCAGCCGACGGACAGACTACGAGCAGTACTTC.

This clone was recorded a few times. The rearrangement uses TRBV10-3 and TRBJ2-2; a possible D gene is TRBD2 (5 bases). V dropped 10 bases and J dropped 7 bases, with 13 bases sitting between them. CDR1 and CDR2 from the germline V gene are ENHRY and SYGVKD. The CDR3 is 12 residues long. The CDR3 DNA sequence: TGTGCCACTAATGCGGGCGTCGGGGAGCTGTTTTTT. Encoded protein: CATNAGVGELFF.

This clone was seen a few times. The V gene is TRBV6-5, the J gene TRBJ1-2; D is ambiguous. The V gene's germline CDR1 is MNHEY and CDR2 SVGAGI. The ends were cut back, 0 bases at V and 4 bases at J, with 9 bases in the middle. This CDR3 spans 14 amino acids. As DNA, the CDR3 is TGTGCCAGCAGTTACTCGCGGGGAATCTATGGCTACACCTTC. Amino acids: CASSYSRGIYGYTF.

The chain carries TRBV7-2 and TRBJ1-2, with unresolved D. This CDR3 has 14 amino acids. The germline CDR1 and CDR2 sequences are SGHTA and FQGNSA. Trimming stripped 0 bases from V and 8 bases from J, with 13 bases between. CDR3 coding DNA: TGTGCCAGCAGCTTAGCGCGCGGATCACGGGGCTACACCTTC. This sequence encodes CASSLARGSRGYTF.

There are a few counts of this clone. The V and J genes are TRBV27 and TRBJ1-4; 7 nucleotides line up with TRBD1. The CDR3 contains 14 residues. With 2 bases clipped from V and 4 bases from J, the junction kept 1 base outside the gene matches. In germline, CDR1 is MNHEY, CDR2 SMNVEV (reference sequence). The CDR3 DNA is TGTGCCAGCAGTTTAAGACAGGGTAATGAAAAACTGTTTTTT. This translates into CASSLRQGNEKLFF.

The V and J genes are TRBV6-4 and TRBJ2-7; 7 bases align to TRBD1. Germline V gene lookup returns CDR1 MRHNA and CDR2 SNTAGT. The CDR3 has 14 amino acids. After removal of 7 bases from V and 3 bases from J, the junction contained 9 bases not matched to a gene. The DNA of the CDR3 is TGTGCCAGCAAAAGGACAGGCCCTTTCTACGAGCAGTACTTC. This translates into CASKRTGPFYEQYF.

The genes are TRBV14 and TRBJ1-3; D call uncertain. The ends were cut back, 0 bases at V and 4 bases at J, with 4 bases in the middle. Germline CDR1 is SGHDN and CDR2 is FVKESK. The CDR3 has 13 amino acids. CDR3 in DNA: TGTGCCAGCAGCCAAGACAGGGGAAACACCATATATTTT. Translating gives CASSQDRGNTIYF.

Here the CDR3 reads CASSPQLTQGAGFF. The CDR3 nucleotides are TGCGCCAGCAGCCCCCAATTAACACAGGGGGCAGGATTCTTC. The chain couples TRBV4-3 to TRBJ2-1, with TRBD1 identical over 9 bases. This CDR3 region has 14 residues. Germline lookup yields CDR1 LGHNA and CDR2 YSLEER. The junction had 14 bases not matched to a gene; V was cut back by 4 bases and J by 16 bases.

The chain recombines TRBV7-6 with TRBJ1-4; 7 bases align to TRBD1. This CDR3 region has 15 residues. V was clipped by 3 bases and J by 5 bases; unmatched bases: 6. Per the germline V gene, CDR1 is SGHVS and CDR2 is FNYEAQ. The CDR3 sequence is CASSFQGVGNEKLFF. Here the CDR3 DNA reads TGTGCCAGCAGCTTTCAGGGGGTGGGGAATGAAAAACTGTTTTTT.

The chain links TRBV5-4 to TRBJ2-5; 14 bases match TRBD2. V was clipped by 5 bases and J by 7 bases; unmatched bases: 16. The V gene's germline CDR1 is SGHNT and CDR2 YYREEE (reference sequence). This CDR3 is built from 18 residues. The CDR3 protein is CASSYGTSGSSLQTTQYF. In DNA, the CDR3 is TGTGCCAGCAGTTATGGGACTAGCGGGAGTTCCCTTCAAACGACCCAGTACTTC. Looking up the rest from reference TRBV5-4 and TRBJ2-5 gives the full variable domain: ETGVTQSPTHLIKTRGQQVTLRCSSQSGHNTVSWYQQALGQGPQFIFQYYREEENGRGNFPPRFSGLQFPNYSSELNVNALELDDSALYLCASSYGTSGSSLQTTQYFGPGTRLLVL.

The rearrangement uses TRBV7-9 and TRBJ1-1, with 10 bases matching TRBD1. The CDR3 is 16 amino acids. The germline V gene encodes CDR1 SEHNR and CDR2 FQNEAQ (reference sequence). V lost 5 bases, J lost 0 bases, and 6 bases stayed unmatched. The CDR3 DNA is TGTGCCAGCAGCCCGACAGGGGGCGGGATGAACACTGAAGCTTTCTTT. Amino acids: CASSPTGGGMNTEAFF.

This clone was recorded once. The chain uses TRBV9 and TRBJ1-1; D is perhaps TRBD1 (5 bases). CDR1 and CDR2 (germline): SGDLS, YYNGEE. The length of the CDR3 is 14 residues. Trimming took off 0 bases at V and 4 bases at J, with 10 bases between the two ends. The DNA of the CDR3 is TGTGCCAGCAGCGTAGGGGGCTCGGTCACTGAAGCTTTCTTT. Translating it yields CASSVGGSVTEAFF. The entire variable domain, with the rest obtained from reference TRBV9 and TRBJ1-1, is as follows: DSGVTQTPKHLITATGQRVTLRCSPRSGDLSVYWYQQSLDQGLQFLIQYYNGEERAKGNILERFSAQQFPDLHSELNLSSLELGDSALYFCASSVGGSVTEAFFGQGTRLTVV.

The V gene is TRBV28, the J gene TRBJ1-4, with D possibly being TRBD1 (5 bases). From germline, CDR1 is MDHEN and CDR2 SYDVKM. CDR3 size: 17 residues. V was shortened by 8 bases and J by 0 bases, with 19 bases between the two germline ends. The CDR3 DNA reads as TGTGCCAGCCTGCGGCGGGGGAGGGGCCCAACTAATGAAAAACTGTTTTTT. This sequence encodes CASLRRGRGPTNEKLFF.

The rearrangement links TRBV9 to TRBJ1-5, with no clear D. The CDR3 is made up of 13 amino acids. With 0 bases removed from V and 5 bases from J, the gap between germline ends came to 6 bases. CDR1 and CDR2 from the germline V gene are SGDLS and YYNGEE. Here the CDR3 DNA reads TGTGCCAGCAGCGTAGATTCCTATCAGCCCCAGCATTTT. It specifies CASSVDSYQPQHF.

The rearrangement links TRBV6-1 to TRBJ2-1; D is uncertain. V lost 1 base to trimming and J lost 1 base, with 8 bases between them. Germline CDR1 and CDR2: MNHNS and SASEGT. The CDR3 totals 15 residues. The CDR3 spells CASSEGPISYNEQFF. The CDR3, as DNA: TGTGCCAGCAGTGAAGGCCCTATATCCTACAATGAGCAGTTCTTC.

J is TRBJ2-7 and V is TRBV25-1; TRBD2 might be the D (6 bases). V lost 4 bases, J lost 6 bases, and 7 bases lay in between. The germline CDR1 and CDR2 sequences are MGHDK and SYGVNS. The CDR3 has 11 residues. In DNA form, the CDR3 reads TGTGCCAGCAGTGTCGGGGGCGAGCAGTACTTC. Translating it yields CASSVGGEQYF.